This T cell receptor beta chain stems from a study of OX40 agonist ivuxolimab in advanced cancers. In the study overall: About 42% of patients had received prior checkpoint inhibitor therapy.

Blood draws occurred at baseline, cycle 4 day 1, and cycle 7 day 1. Trimming cost V 1 base and J 8 bases, with 12 bases left between them. The CDR3 has 13 amino acids. The germline V gene encodes CDR1 LGHNA and CDR2 YNFKEQ. As for this clone: The antigen is not known.

Findings and limits, study-wide: The CD4+ and CD8+ T cells in the blood had expanded clonally by week 6 at 0.1 to 3.0 mg/kg. Some of the lowest clonal expansion was seen in partial responders at 0.1-3.0 mg/kg.

Method: immunoSEQ multiplex PCR; TCRdb's copy keeps in-frame clones and lacks some. The sample includes tens of thousands of clones, around 80% seen only once; the top ten take roughly 1.1%. The TCR was taken from an adult with an advanced solid tumor such as melanoma, head and neck, liver or kidney cancer. The source material was CD4+ or CD8+ T cells sorted from blood, sampled in a trial of the OX40 agonist ivuxolimab. The chain has TRBV4-2 and TRBJ2-7; the D is unclear. CDR3 in DNA: TGTGCCAGCAGCCAAGGAGAAATCCCCCAGCAGTACTTC. Translating it yields CASSQGEIPQQYF.